Given below is one TCR beta chain in context. This entry belongs to a study of blood T cell repertoires in COVID-19. Original methodology: Amplification of reference gene primers was used by the study to estimate nucleated cell counts. The repertoire was sequenced with immunoSEQ multiplex PCR; TCRdb's copy has only in-frame clones and lacks some. V, J and clone size are taken as reported in that table, and D and trimming were inferred from the DNA itself. The sample contains approximately 150,000 clones, about four fifths of which appear only once. CDR3 length: 17 residues. Trimming took off 0 bases at V and 5 bases at J, with 18 bases between the two ends. The germline V gene has CDR1 SGDLS and CDR2 YYNGEE.

The rearrangement uses TRBV9 and TRBJ2-1; D perhaps matches TRBD2 (6 bases). Sequencing used peripheral blood. The source is a human donor in a cohort sampled during active COVID-19. The CDR3 DNA is TGTGCCAGCAGCGTAGCTCTGGGGGGACTCCAAAACAATGAGCAGTTCTTC. Residues: CASSVALGGLQNNEQFF.